The clone carrying this TCR beta chain was seen a few times. This sample is drawn from a study of T cells of healthy individuals. One entry per CDR3 protein results from TCRdb running MiXCR on the 5' RACE reads. The data hold around 100,000 distinct CDR3 sequences, with 15% to 20% observed a single time. The CDR3 totals 16 residues. Germline CDR1 SGHTA, CDR2 FQGNSA. Germline trimming cut 4 bases from V and 6 bases from J; bases unmatched to any gene: 12. The clonotype originates from a human donor in good health. The chain links TRBV7-2 to TRBJ2-1; TRBD2 matches 7 bases. The CDR3 protein is CASSSAPGGGLNEQFF. The CDR3 DNA reads as TGTGCCAGCAGCTCGGCCCCTGGGGGGGGACTCAATGAGCAGTTCTTC.